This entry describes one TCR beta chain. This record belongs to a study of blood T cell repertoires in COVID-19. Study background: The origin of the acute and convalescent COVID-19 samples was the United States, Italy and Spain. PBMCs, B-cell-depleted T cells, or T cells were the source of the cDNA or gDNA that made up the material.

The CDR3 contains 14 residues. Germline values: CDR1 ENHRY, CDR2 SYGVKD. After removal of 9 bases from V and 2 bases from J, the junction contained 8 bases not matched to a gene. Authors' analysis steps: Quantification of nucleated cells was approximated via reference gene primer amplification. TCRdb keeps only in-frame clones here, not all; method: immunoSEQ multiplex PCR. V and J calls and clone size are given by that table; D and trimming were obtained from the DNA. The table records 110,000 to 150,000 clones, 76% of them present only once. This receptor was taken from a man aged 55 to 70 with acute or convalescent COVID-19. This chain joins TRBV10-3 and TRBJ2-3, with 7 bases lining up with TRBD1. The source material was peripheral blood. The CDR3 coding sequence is TGTGCCATAAGCCGGGACAGAAACACAGATACGCAGTATTTT. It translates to CAISRDRNTDTQYF.